What follows describes a single T cell receptor (beta chain). This clone's antigen is unknown. There are no base qualities to consult, and no much larger clone falls within one base. The data stem from a study of blood T cell repertoires in COVID-19 (TCRdb year 2020). Regarding the research as a whole: Recovered participants in ImmuneRACE Cohort 3 were defined as having two consecutive negative NP/OP PCR tests, clearance from a healthcare professional, or resolution of symptoms. Nearly every sample came with metadata listing a de-identified subject ID, COVID-19 status, age in years and sex. The material from the prospective study consisted of cDNA or gDNA derived from T cells, B-cell-depleted T cells, or PBMCs. Collaborator samples came from the United States, Italy and Spain and covered acute and convalescent phases of COVID-19. The dataset comprised deeply sampled blood TCRbeta repertoires from subjects exposed to, actively infected with, or recovered from COVID-19. The repertoires were released in a freely available public database intended as a resource for research on the immune response to SARS-CoV-2. Samples were obtained from the ongoing ImmuneRACE study (first 160 participants) and from over 1,000 subjects provided by 6 global collaborators. HLA class I and class II types, where available, came from metadata supplied by the sample provider rather than from assay-based typing. Beyond this particular receptor, the publication reports: The quantity of clinical and demographic metadata differed by source and by participant and was supplied without curation.

The germline V gene (reference sequence) sets CDR1 to DFQATT and CDR2 to SNEGSKA. V and J lose 3 bases and 1 base, and a span of 15 bases separates them. The CDR3 measures 15 amino acids from cysteine to phenylalanine. The entry retains the CDR3 DNA only, 45 bases that are in frame from base 1. TCRbeta CDR3 regions were amplified from genomic DNA using the immunoSEQ Assay, a bias-controlled multiplex PCR. As for how the authors treated the data: The number of nucleated cells in each sample was estimated by amplification of reference gene primers within the assay. To quantify the absolute abundance of each unique TCRbeta CDR3 rearrangement, sequence reads were collapsed and filtered. Productive Simpson clonality was computed per sample as the square root of Simpson's diversity index over productive rearrangements. TCRdb obtained this table from immuneACCESS and retained in-frame rearrangements with V and J assigned. These tables miss some clones; where compared with another copy, unresolved V genes account for less than half of the shortfall, and the remainder is unexplained. The V and J calls and clone size were taken over from that table, and D and trimming were inferred from the DNA. The sample table holds approximately 240,000 clones, of which about nine tenths were seen once. The biggest ten clones account for roughly 3.3% of the sample.

Participants in the prospective study were aged roughly 18 to 100 years, lived in about two dozen United States geographic areas, and enrolled through a virtual design. To assign participants to cohorts, the prospective study relied on clinical history that participants themselves reported in a screening survey and a study questionnaire. Mobile phlebotomists in the prospective study collected whole blood, serum and a nasopharyngeal or oropharyngeal swab from every participant. Prospective study participants could optionally give additional blood draws and questionnaires over a 2-month period. Prospective study blood samples were shipped either frozen or at room temperature before DNA extraction.

The sequence was obtained from a woman in her fifties or sixties in a cohort exposed to, infected with or recovered from COVID-19 (not recorded which). Sequenced material: PBMCs or T cells enriched from blood (not recorded which). The sequence joins TRBV20-1 to TRBJ2-5; the D gene is possibly TRBD1, with 6 bases matching. The CDR3 has the sequence CSASWPPGVQETQYF. The DNA reads as follows: TGCAGTGCTAGTTGGCCGCCAGGGGTCCAAGAGACCCAGTACTTC.